These T cell receptor beta chains were read from a single sample in a study of CD8+ T cells in alopecia areata. Clones were sequenced by immunoSEQ multiplex PCR, and TCRdb holds only the in-frame ones, with some missing. The sample consists of more than 100,000 clones, approximately 53% of them appearing once. Source: CD4+ T cells sorted from blood, taken at week 0. All receptors come from a human donor with alopecia areata. Both conserved end residues are part of each CDR3. D genes are given only for firm matches. Size tells how often a clone was seen (once, few, many) or the class of an expanded clone, and some rows leave it out.

d_call j_call clone_size v_call cdr3_nt cdr3_aa
- TRBJ1-1 - TRBV4-1 TGCGCCAGCAGCCAAGGGGTGAGGGAAACTGAAGCTTTCTTT CASSQGVRETEAFF
- TRBJ2-2 - TRBV5-1 TGCGCCAGCAGCTTGGAAGGGTCCGGGGAGCTGTTTTTT CASSLEGSGELFF
- TRBJ2-5 few TRBV9 TGTGCCAGCAGCACCCGGGGAGACGAGACCCAGTACTTC CASSTRGDETQYF
- TRBJ1-1 - TRBV19 TGTGCCAGTAGTTTTGGCCGATTGGACACTGAAGCTTTCTTT CASSFGRLDTEAFF
TRBD1 TRBJ2-6 - TRBV2 TGTGCCAGCAGTGCGGACAGGGCCGGGGCCAACGTCCTGACTTTC CASSADRAGANVLTF
- TRBJ2-7 - TRBV15 TGTGCCACCAGCAGAGGTACTGGAGCCTACGAGCAGTACTTC CATSRGTGAYEQYF
TRBD2 TRBJ2-2 few TRBV5-1 TGCGCCAGCAGTCTGAGTCCTAGCGGGGGTGAAGCCGGGGAGCTGTTTTTT CASSLSPSGGEAGELFF
- TRBJ2-2 once TRBV4-2 TGTGCCAGCAGCCAAGGACAGTACACCGGGGAGCTGTTTTTT CASSQGQYTGELFF
- TRBJ2-2 once TRBV7-8 TGTGCCAGCAGCCCCAGGACTACTGGGGAGCTGTTTTTT CASSPRTTGELFF
- TRBJ1-5 - TRBV2 TGTGCCAGCAGGGGACGACAGGATCAGCCCCAGCATTTT CASRGRQDQPQHF
- TRBJ2-1 - TRBV4-1 TGCGCCAGCAGCAAAGGCTCAGGGGAGGTCTTCAATGAGCAGTTCTTC CASSKGSGEVFNEQFF
TRBD2 TRBJ2-2 - TRBV6-5 TGTGCCAGCACCGTAGCGGGGGTGAACACCGGGGAGCTGTTTTTT CASTVAGVNTGELFF
- TRBJ2-5 - TRBV30 TGTGCCTGGAGTGCAGGAGAGACCCAGTACTTC CAWSAGETQYF
TRBD2 TRBJ2-3 - TRBV4-1 TGCGCCAGCAGCCAAGGGGGTCGGACTAGCGGCACAGATACGCAGTATTTT CASSQGGRTSGTDTQYF
TRBD1 TRBJ1-5 - TRBV2 TGTGCCAGCAGTGAAGGGTTGGACAGGGACATGTGGCCCCAGCATTTT CASSEGLDRDMWPQHF
- TRBJ2-4 - TRBV7-2 TGTGCCAGCAGCTTACAGGGAAGAAGTGCCAAAAACATTCAGTACTTC CASSLQGRSAKNIQYF
TRBD1 TRBJ1-5 - TRBV19 TGTGCCAGCCAGGGGACAGGGGCCTTAGGTCCCCAGCATTTT CASQGTGALGPQHF
- TRBJ1-1 - TRBV2 TGTGCCAGCAGTGATTTTACCTGGCTAAGCACTGAAACTTTCTTT CASSDFTWLSTETFF
- TRBJ2-3 - TRBV4-3 TGCGCCAGCAGCCAAGTGATCGGTGGGAGTGTAGCAGATACGCAGTATTTT CASSQVIGGSVADTQYF
TRBD1 TRBJ1-5 few TRBV5-1 TGCGCCAGCAGCGCAACAGGGGAGGCTCAGCCCCAGCATTTT CASSATGEAQPQHF
- TRBJ2-3 few TRBV29-1 TGCAGCGTGGGTGGCGGCGGCGCAGATACGCAGTATTTT CSVGGGGADTQYF
- TRBJ2-6 few TRBV7-3 TGTGCCAGCAGCTTCCGGGCTGCTGGGGCCAACGTCCTGACTTTC CASSFRAAGANVLTF
- TRBJ2-6 - TRBV7-2 TGTGCCAGCAGTCCGGGCCCCAAAATTCTCGGGGCCAACGTCCTGACTTTC CASSPGPKILGANVLTF
- TRBJ1-1 - TRBV18 TGTGCCAGCTCACCACGGGACTCCCTCGGAGCTTTCTTT CASSPRDSLGAFF
- TRBJ2-2 few TRBV5-1 TGCGCCAGCAGCATATCGACAGGGAACACCGGGGAGCTGTTTTTT CASSISTGNTGELFF
- TRBJ2-7 - TRBV10-3 TGTGCCATCAGTGGTCTCTCAATCCCTAAAGAGCAGTACTTC CAISGLSIPKEQYF